These 2 T cell receptor beta chains came from one sample sequenced in a study of T cell repertoires in cytomegalovirus infection. These receptors' targets are unknown. TCRdb re-derived calls from the reads in MiXCR, one entry per CDR3 protein. This table holds around 200,000 distinct CDR3 sequences, around 40% found once. Sequencing used CD8+ T cells from cultured PBMCs, obtained from culture after CMV antigen stimulation. These receptor sequences come from a human donor in good health (CMV status not recorded). Some clones in this sample may be carry-over from other donors' samples.

This chain joins TRBV7-6 and TRBJ2-7, with D possibly matching TRBD2 (7 bases). This CDR3 has 16 residues. The germline V gene encodes CDR1 SGHVS and CDR2 FNYEAQ. V lost 2 bases and J 7 bases, leaving 21 bases between the germline ends. The DNA for the CDR3 is TGTGCCAGCAGCTTAACCTTGGGTCGGGGGGCAGAGGAGCAGTACTTC. Translated: CASSLTLGRGAEEQYF.

This clonotype was recorded at least ten times. This chain joins TRBV7-8 and TRBJ2-1; the match to TRBD2 covers 14 bases. Germline CDR1 and CDR2: SGHVS and FQNEAQ. The length of the CDR3 is 18 residues. The junction had 8 bases not matched to a gene; V was cut back by 5 bases and J by 2 bases. Here the CDR3 reads CASSPGLAGDSTYNEQFF. CDR3 DNA sequence: TGTGCCAGCAGCCCGGGACTAGCGGGAGATTCGACCTACAATGAGCAGTTCTTC.